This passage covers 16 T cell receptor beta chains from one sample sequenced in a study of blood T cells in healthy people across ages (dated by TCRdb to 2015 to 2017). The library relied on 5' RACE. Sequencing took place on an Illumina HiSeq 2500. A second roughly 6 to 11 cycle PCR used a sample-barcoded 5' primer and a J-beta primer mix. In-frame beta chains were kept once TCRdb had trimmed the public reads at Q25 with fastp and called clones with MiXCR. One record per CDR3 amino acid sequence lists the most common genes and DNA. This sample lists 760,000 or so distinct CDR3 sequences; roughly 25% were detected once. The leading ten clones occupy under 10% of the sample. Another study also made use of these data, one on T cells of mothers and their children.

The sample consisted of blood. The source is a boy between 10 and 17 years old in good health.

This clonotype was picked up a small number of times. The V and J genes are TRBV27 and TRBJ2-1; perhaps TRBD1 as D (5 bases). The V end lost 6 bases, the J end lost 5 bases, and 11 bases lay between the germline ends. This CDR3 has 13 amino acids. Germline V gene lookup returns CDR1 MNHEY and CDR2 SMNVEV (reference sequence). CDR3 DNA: TGTGCCAGCAGCGTCAGGGTCCACAATGAGCAGTTCTTC. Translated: CASSVRVHNEQFF.

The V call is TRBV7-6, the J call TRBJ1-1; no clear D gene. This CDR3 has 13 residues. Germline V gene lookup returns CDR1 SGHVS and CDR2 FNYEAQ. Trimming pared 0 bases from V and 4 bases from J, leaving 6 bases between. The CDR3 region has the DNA TGTGCCAGCAGCTTAGCCGTGGGCACTGAAGCTTTCTTT. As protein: CASSLAVGTEAFF.

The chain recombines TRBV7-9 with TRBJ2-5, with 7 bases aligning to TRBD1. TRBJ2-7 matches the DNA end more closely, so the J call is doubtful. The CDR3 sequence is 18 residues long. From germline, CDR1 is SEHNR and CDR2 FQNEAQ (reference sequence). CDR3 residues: CASSPLGQYGDDLDEQYF. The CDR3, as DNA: TGTGCCAGCAGCCCATTGGGACAGTACGGAGATGATCTGGACGAGCAGTACTTC.

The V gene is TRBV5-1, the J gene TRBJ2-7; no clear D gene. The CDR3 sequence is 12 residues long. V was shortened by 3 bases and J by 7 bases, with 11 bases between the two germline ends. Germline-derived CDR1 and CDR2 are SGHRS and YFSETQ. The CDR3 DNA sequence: TGCGCCAGCAGCTCACAAGTCGAGGAGCAGTACTTC. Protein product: CASSSQVEEQYF.

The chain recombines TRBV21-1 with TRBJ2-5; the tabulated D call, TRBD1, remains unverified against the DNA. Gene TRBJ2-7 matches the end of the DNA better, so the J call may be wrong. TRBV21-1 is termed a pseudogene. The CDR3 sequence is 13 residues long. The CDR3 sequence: CASSIIQGYEQYF. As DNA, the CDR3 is TGTGCCAGCAGCATAATACAGGGGTACGAGCAGTACTTC.

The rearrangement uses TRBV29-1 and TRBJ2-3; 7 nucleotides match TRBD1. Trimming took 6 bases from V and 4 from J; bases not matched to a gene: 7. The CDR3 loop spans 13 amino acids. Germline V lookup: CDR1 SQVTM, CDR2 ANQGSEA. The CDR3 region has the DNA TGCAGCGTGGACAGGTCTGCGTCAGATACGCAGTATTTT. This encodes CSVDRSASDTQYF.

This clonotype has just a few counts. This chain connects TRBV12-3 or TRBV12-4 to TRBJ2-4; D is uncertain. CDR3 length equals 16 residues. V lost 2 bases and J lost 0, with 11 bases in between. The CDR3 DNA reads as TGTGCCAGCAGTTTATATGTCTATCTAGCCAAAAACATTCAGTACTTC. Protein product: CASSLYVYLAKNIQYF.

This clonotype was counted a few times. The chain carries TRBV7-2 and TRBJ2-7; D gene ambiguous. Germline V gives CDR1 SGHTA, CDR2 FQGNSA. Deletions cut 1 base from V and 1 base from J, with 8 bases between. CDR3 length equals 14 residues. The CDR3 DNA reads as TGTGCCAGCAGCTTAGTCCCAGAATCCTACGAGCAGTACTTC. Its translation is CASSLVPESYEQYF.

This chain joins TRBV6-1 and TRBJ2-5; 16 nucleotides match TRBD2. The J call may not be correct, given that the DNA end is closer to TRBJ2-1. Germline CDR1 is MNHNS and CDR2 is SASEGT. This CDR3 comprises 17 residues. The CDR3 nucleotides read TGTGCCAGCACCGGGACTAGCGGGGGGGCCTCGTACAATGAGCAGTTCTTC. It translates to CASTGTSGGASYNEQFF.

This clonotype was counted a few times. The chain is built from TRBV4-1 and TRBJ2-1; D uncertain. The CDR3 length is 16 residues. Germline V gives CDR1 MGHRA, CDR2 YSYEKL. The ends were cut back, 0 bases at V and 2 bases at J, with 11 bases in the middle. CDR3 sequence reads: CASSQESYTAYNEQFF. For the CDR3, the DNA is TGCGCCAGCAGCCAAGAGTCCTATACGGCCTACAATGAGCAGTTCTTC.

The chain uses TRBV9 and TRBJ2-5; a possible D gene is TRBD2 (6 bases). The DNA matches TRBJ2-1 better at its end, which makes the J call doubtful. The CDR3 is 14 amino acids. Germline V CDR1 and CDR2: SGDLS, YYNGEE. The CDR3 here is CASSVGGNYNEQFF. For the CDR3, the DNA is TGTGCCAGCAGCGTAGGCGGGAACTACAATGAGCAGTTCTTC.

The CDR3 DNA reads as TGTGCCACCCAGGGTTTCTCCTACGAGCAGTACTTC. This encodes CATQGFSYEQYF. The rearrangement uses TRBV28 and TRBJ2-7; a possible D gene is TRBD1 (5 bases). The CDR3 loop spans 12 amino acids. Germline V CDR1 and CDR2: MDHEN, SYDVKM. The germline V and J ends were trimmed by 10 bases and 0 bases, with 10 bases remaining between them.

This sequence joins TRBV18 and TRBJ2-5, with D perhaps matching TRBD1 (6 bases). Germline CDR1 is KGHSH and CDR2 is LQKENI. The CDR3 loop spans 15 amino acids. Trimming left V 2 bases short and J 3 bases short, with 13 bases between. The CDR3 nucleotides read TGTGCCAGCTCACCAAGGCCTCACAGGGAAGAGACCCAGTACTTC. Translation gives CASSPRPHREETQYF.

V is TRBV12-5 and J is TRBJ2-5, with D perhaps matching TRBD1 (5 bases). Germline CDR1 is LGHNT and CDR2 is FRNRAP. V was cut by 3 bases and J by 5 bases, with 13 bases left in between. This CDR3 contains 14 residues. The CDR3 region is CASGLRLGDETQYF. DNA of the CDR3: TGTGCTAGTGGTTTAAGGTTAGGGGATGAGACCCAGTACTTC.

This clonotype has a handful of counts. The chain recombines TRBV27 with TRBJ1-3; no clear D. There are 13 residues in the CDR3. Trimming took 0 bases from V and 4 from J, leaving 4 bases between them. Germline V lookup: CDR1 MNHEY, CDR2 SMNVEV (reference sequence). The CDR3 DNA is TGTGCCAGCAGTTTATCCAAAGGAAACACCATATATTTT. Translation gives CASSLSKGNTIYF.

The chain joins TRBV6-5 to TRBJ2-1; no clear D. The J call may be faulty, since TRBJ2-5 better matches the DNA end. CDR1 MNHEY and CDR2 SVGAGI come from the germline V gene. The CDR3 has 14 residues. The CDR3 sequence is CASSYSRAEETQYF. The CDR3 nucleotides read TGTGCCAGCAGTTACTCCCGGGCTGAAGAGACCCAGTACTTC.